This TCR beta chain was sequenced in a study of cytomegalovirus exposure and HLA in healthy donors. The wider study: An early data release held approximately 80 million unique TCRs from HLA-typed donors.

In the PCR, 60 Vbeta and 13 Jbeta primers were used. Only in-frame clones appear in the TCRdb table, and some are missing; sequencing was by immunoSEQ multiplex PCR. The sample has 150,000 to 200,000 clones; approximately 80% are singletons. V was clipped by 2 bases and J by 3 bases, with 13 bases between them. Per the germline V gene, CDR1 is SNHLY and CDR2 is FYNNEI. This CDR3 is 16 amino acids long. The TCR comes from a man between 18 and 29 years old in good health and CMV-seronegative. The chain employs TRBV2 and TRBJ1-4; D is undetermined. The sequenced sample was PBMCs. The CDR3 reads CASSEISWESNEKLFF. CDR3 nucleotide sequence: TGTGCCAGCAGTGAAATTTCGTGGGAGTCTAATGAAAAACTGTTTTTT. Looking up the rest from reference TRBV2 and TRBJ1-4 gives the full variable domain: EPEVTQTPSHQVTQMGQEVILRCVPISNHLYFYWYRQILGQKVEFLVSFYNNEISEKSEIFDDQFSVERPDGSNFTLKIRSTKLEDSAMYFCASSEISWESNEKLFFGSGTQLSVL.